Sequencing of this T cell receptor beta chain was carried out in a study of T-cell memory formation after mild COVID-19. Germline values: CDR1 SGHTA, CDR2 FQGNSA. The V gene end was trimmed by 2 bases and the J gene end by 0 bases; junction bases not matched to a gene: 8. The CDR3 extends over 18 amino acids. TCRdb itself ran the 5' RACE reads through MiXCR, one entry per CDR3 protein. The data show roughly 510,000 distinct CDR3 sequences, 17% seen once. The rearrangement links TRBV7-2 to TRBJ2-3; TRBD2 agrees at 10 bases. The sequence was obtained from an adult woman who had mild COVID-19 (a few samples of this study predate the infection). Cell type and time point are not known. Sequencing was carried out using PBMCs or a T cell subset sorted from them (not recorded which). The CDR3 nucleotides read TGTGCCAGCAGCTTACCTCGACTAGCGGGCCCCAGCACAGATACGCAGTATTTT. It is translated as CASSLPRLAGPSTDTQYF.